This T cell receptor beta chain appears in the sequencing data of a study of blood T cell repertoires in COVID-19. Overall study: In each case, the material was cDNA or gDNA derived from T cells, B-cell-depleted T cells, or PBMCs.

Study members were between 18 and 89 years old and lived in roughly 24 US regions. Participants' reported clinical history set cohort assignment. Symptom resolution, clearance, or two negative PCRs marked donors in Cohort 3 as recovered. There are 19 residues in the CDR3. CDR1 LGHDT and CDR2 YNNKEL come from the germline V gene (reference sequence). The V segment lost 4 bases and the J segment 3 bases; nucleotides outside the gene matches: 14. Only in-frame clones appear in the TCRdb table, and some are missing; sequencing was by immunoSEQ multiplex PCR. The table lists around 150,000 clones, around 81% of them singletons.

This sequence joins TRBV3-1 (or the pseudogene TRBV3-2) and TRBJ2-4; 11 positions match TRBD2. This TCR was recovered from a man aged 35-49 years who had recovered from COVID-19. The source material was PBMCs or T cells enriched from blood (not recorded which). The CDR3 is CASSRSSRASGGSKNIQYF. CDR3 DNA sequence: TGTGCCAGCAGCCGCTCCTCGCGGGCTAGCGGGGGGAGCAAAAACATTCAGTACTTC.